These 12 T cell receptor beta chains originate from one sample sequenced in a study of T cell changes during pregnancy in multiple sclerosis. Produced via immunoSEQ multiplex PCR; TCRdb's table is partial and in-frame only. The sample consists of around 80,000 clones, roughly 94% of them appearing once. Sequencing was performed on peripheral blood, taken in the second trimester of pregnancy. The source is a female donor in good health, enrolled as a control in a pregnancy study.

This chain joins TRBV29-1 and TRBJ2-3; D may be TRBD2 (5 bases). This CDR3 has 15 residues. V lost 6 bases and J lost 3, with 19 bases in between. The germline CDR1 and CDR2 sequences are SQVTM and ANQGSEA. The CDR3 loop is CSVSTTKADTDTQYF. The DNA of the CDR3 is TGCAGCGTCTCTACGACTAAGGCAGATACAGATACGCAGTATTTT.

This chain connects TRBV10-1 to TRBJ2-1, with 9 bases fitting TRBD1. Germline-derived CDR1 and CDR2 are WNHNN and SYGVQD (reference sequence). J lost 7 bases, V lost 0 bases, and 7 bases had no gene match. This CDR3 spans 16 amino acids. Here the CDR3 DNA reads TGCGCCAGCAGTGAGTCCGGACAGGGGCCTAGAAATGAGCAGTTCTTC. Amino acid sequence: CASSESGQGPRNEQFF.

The chain carries TRBV7-8 and TRBJ2-7; 14 bases line up with TRBD2. The CDR3 has 15 amino acids. Germline CDR1 reads SGHVS; CDR2 reads FQNEAQ. V dropped 1 base and J dropped 6; count of bases not matched to a gene: 2. CDR3 DNA sequence: TGTGCCAGCAGCTTAGGGACTAGCGGGAGGCTCGAGCAGTACTTC. This encodes CASSLGTSGRLEQYF.

The V call is TRBV18, the J call TRBJ2-7; D is unclear. Between the trimmed V and J ends, which lost 5 bases and 10 bases, there was a span of 18 bases. CDR1 and CDR2 from the germline V gene are KGHSH and LQKENI. This CDR3 has 13 amino acids. DNA for the CDR3: TGTGCCAGCTCAGAGGCAAGCCAGTCTAGTCAGTACTTC. Residues: CASSEASQSSQYF.

The chain combines TRBV28 with TRBJ2-7, with D maybe TRBD1 (5 bases). V was clipped by 5 bases and J by 3 bases, with 14 bases between them. This CDR3 region has 14 residues. Germline values: CDR1 MDHEN, CDR2 SYDVKM. In nucleotides, the CDR3 is TGTGCCAGCAGTCCGCCGACAGCATACTACGAGCAGTACTTC. Translation: CASSPPTAYYEQYF.

This chain joins TRBV19 and TRBJ2-7; 10 bases agree with TRBD1. The germline gives CDR1 LNHDA, CDR2 SQIVND (reference sequence). Unmatched junction bases numbered 5, after V lost 6 bases and J lost 0 bases. There are 15 residues in the CDR3. This chain's CDR3 is CASRGGQGSSYEQYF. CDR3 in DNA: TGTGCCAGTAGAGGGGGACAGGGGAGCTCCTACGAGCAGTACTTC.

The rearrangement links TRBV28 to TRBJ1-2, with unresolved D. V lost 6 bases and J lost 2, with 7 bases in between. This CDR3 spans 12 amino acids. The germline V gene has CDR1 MDHEN and CDR2 SYDVKM. In DNA, the CDR3 is TGTGCCAGCAGGCAGTTCAACTATGGCTACACCTTC. Its protein product is CASRQFNYGYTF.

This rearrangement joins TRBV10-2 to TRBJ2-2; D may be TRBD2 (5 bases). Germline lookup yields CDR1 WSHSY and CDR2 SAAADI. The CDR3 is 14 amino acids. V gave up 10 bases and J gave up 0 bases, with 12 bases separating them. This chain's CDR3 is CATSPGTNTGELFF. CDR3 nucleotides: TGCGCCACGTCACCGGGAACGAACACCGGGGAGCTGTTTTTT.

In this sample, this clone turned up once. The gene calls are TRBV5-6 and TRBJ2-7; 10 positions match TRBD2. CDR3 length: 17 amino acids. V dropped 4 bases and J dropped 5; count of bases not matched to a gene: 15. CDR1 and CDR2 from the germline V gene are SGHDT and YYEEEE. CDR3 in DNA: TGTGCCAGCAGCATGACCGGGGCATGGACTAGCGGAAACGAGCAGTACTTC. Its protein product is CASSMTGAWTSGNEQYF.

The chain has TRBV7-8 and TRBJ2-2; TRBD1 matches 11 bases. J lost 1 base, V lost 5 bases, and 3 bases had no gene match. Germline CDR1 SGHVS, CDR2 FQNEAQ. CDR3 length equals 16 residues. CDR3 DNA: TGTGCCAGCAGCCCGGACAGGGGGCAGAACACCGGGGAGCTGTTTTTT. It yields the protein CASSPDRGQNTGELFF.

This clone was seen a few times. This rearrangement joins TRBV5-4 to TRBJ1-5; D not certain. V lost 0 bases and J 3 bases, leaving 10 bases between the germline ends. The CDR3 consists of 15 residues. CDR1 and CDR2 from the germline V gene are SGHNT and YYREEE (reference sequence). As DNA, the CDR3 is TGTGCCAGCAGCTTGGCGAGGCTTATCAATCAGCCCCAGCATTTT. It yields the protein CASSLARLINQPQHF.

J is TRBJ1-1 and V is TRBV2, with unresolved D. This CDR3 is built from 14 residues. V gave up 1 base and J gave up 3 bases, with 9 bases separating them. The V gene's germline CDR1 is SNHLY and CDR2 FYNNEI. Here the CDR3 DNA reads TGTGCCAGCAGTGAAGGTTCGGGGTACACTGAAGCTTTCTTT. Protein sequence: CASSEGSGYTEAFF.